The sequence of this T cell receptor beta chain was determined in a study of blood T cells in healthy people across ages. Then a second PCR, running about 7 to 11 cycles, was carried out with a sample-barcoded 5' primer and a J-beta primer mix. TCRdb called the 5' RACE reads again in MiXCR, with one record for every CDR3 protein. This sample yields roughly 1,500,000 distinct CDR3 sequences, of which about 31% are seen a single time; around 10% belongs to the top ten. The source of this sequence is a woman in her 30s in good health. Source material: blood.

The CDR3 loop reads CASSYLAGGREQFF. The DNA of the CDR3 is TGTGCCAGCAGCTATCTAGCGGGGGGGCGAGAGCAGTTCTTC. J is TRBJ2-1 and V is TRBV7-9; 12 bases match TRBD2. From germline, CDR1 is SEHNR and CDR2 FQNEAQ (reference sequence). The junction had 5 bases not matched to a gene; V was cut back by 4 bases and J by 10 bases. CDR3 length: 14 residues. The whole variable domain, filled in from reference TRBV7-9 and TRBJ2-1, reads DTGVSQNPRHKITKRGQNVTFRCDPISEHNRLYWYRQTLGQGPEFLTYFQNEAQLEKSRLLSDRFSAERPKGSFSTLEIQRTEQGDSAMYLCASSYLAGGREQFFGPGTRLTVL.